This TCR beta chain was recovered during a study of control samples from healthy donors and cancer patients. Using immunoSEQ multiplex PCR, the repertoire was profiled, and TCRdb retains in-frame clones only, with some absent. This sample carries some 130,000 clones, approximately 89% of them seen once, and the ten largest clones take 3% to 4%. The CDR3 spans 14 residues. Germline V gives CDR1 LNHDA, CDR2 SQIVND (reference sequence). Trimming cost V 3 bases and J 4 bases, with 10 bases left between them. The chain links TRBV19 to TRBJ1-5; TRBD1 might be the D (5 bases). Sequencing input: blood. The receptor comes from a man aged 35 to 55 in good health. The CDR3 sequence: CASSILGVNQPQHF. The CDR3 nucleotides read TGTGCCAGTAGTATTTTGGGGGTTAATCAGCCCCAGCATTTT.